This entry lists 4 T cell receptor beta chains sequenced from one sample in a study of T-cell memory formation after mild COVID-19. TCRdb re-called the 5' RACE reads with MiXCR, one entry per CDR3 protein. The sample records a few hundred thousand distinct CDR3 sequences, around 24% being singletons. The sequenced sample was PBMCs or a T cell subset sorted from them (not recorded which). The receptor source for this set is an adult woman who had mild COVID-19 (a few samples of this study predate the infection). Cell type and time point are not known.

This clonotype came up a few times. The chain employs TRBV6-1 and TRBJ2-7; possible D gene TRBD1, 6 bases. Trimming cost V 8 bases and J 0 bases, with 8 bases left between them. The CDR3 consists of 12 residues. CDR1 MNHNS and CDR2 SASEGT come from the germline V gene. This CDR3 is CASDRYSYEQYF. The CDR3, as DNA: TGTGCCAGCGACAGGTACTCCTACGAGCAGTACTTC.

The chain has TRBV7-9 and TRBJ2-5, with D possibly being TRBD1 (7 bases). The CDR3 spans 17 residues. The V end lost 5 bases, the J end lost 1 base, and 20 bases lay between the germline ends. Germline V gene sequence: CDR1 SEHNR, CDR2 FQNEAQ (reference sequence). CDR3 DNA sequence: TGTGCCAGCAGCCCCCTACTCGGACAGGAGGGCCAAGAGACCCAGTACTTC. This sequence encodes CASSPLLGQEGQETQYF.

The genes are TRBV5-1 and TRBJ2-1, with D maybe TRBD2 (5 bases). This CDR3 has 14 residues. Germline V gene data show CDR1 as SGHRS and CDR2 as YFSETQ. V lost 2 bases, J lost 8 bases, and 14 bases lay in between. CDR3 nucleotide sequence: TGCGCCAGCAGCTTACTAGTTTTGGGTGATGAGCAGTTCTTC. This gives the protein CASSLLVLGDEQFF.

The CDR3 sequence: CSVARESNYGYTF. CDR3 in DNA: TGCAGCGTTGCCCGAGAAAGTAACTATGGCTACACCTTC. The rearrangement links TRBV29-1 to TRBJ1-2; no firm D call. The V and J ends lost 4 bases and 1 base respectively, with 10 bases between them. From germline, CDR1 is SQVTM and CDR2 ANQGSEA. The CDR3 is 13 amino acids. The full variable domain, rest sourced from reference TRBV29-1 and TRBJ1-2, is SAVISQKPSRDICQRGTSLTIQCQVDSQVTMMFWYRQQPGQSLTLIATANQGSEATYESGFVIDKFPISRPNLTFSTLTVSNMSPEDSSIYLCSVARESNYGYTFGSGTRLTVV.